This T cell receptor beta chain was recovered during a study of cytomegalovirus exposure and HLA in healthy donors. This clone was counted between two and nine times. Its specificity is not known. Study outcomes and limitations: Researchers reported that a few CMV-associated chains were confirmed in vitro as CMV antigen-specific. In a later analysis, an Asian-associated ancestry cluster reportedly showed fewer N-insertions than the approximately 660-donor mean. Highly shared variants forming one cluster were likely a sequencing artifact. Later analysis associated a missense DCLRE1C variant with TCR beta V- and J-gene trimming.

This PCR relied on a set of 60 Vbeta primers and 13 Jbeta primers. Sequencing used immunoSEQ multiplex PCR; TCRdb keeps in-frame clones, though not all of them. Among 150,000 to 180,000 clones listed, roughly 72% were seen once. CDR1 is LNHNV, CDR2 YYDKDF, per germline (reference sequence). The CDR3 sequence is 14 residues long. V was clipped by 0 bases and J by 6 bases, with 11 bases between them. Material: PBMCs. This chain links TRBV15 with TRBJ1-1; D gene uncertain. The receptor was derived from a man between 25 and 39 years old in good health and CMV-seronegative. The CDR3 coding sequence is TGTGCCACCAGCAGAGATCCGACCGACTCTGAAGCTTTCTTT. It translates to CATSRDPTDSEAFF.